Below, one T cell receptor (beta chain) is given with its context. The data stem from a study of HIV-infected patients and healthy controls. Alpha and beta constant-region primers primed reverse transcription of around 500 ng RNA. Separate chain-specific third strand synthesis with multiplexing indices produced the alpha and beta libraries. TCRdb processed the 5' RACE reads anew with MiXCR; each CDR3 protein has one entry. This table has fewer than 6,500 distinct CDR3 sequences, approximately 20% appearing once. V lost 5 bases to trimming and J lost 1 base, with 11 bases between them. The CDR3 is 14 amino acids. Whole blood was used without fractionation, so all unsorted peripheral T cells were included.

V and J are TRBV12-3 or TRBV12-4 and TRBJ2-5; D may correspond to TRBD1 or TRBD2 (5 bases each). This TCR was recovered from an adult with HIV infection. The material was blood, obtained before antiretroviral therapy. CDR3 amino acids: CASSTGTVQETQYF. The CDR3 DNA is TGTGCCAGCAGTACTGGGACGGTCCAAGAGACCCAGTACTTC.